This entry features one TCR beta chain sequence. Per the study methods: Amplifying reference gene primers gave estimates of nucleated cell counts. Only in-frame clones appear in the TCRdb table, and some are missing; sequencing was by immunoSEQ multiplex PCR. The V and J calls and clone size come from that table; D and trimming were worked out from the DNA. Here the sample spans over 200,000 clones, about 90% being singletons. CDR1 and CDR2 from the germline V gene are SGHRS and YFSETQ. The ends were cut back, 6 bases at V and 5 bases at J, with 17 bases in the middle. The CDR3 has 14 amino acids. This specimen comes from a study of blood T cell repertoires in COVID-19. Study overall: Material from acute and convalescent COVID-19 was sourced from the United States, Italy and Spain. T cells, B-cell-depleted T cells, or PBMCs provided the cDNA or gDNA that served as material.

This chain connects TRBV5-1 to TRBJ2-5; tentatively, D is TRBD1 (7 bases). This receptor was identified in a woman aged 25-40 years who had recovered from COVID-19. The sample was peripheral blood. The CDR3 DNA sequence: TGCGCCAGCACATACGCCTCAGGGGGGGAGACCCAGTACTTC. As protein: CASTYASGGETQYF.